This TCR beta chain was found in a study of PD-L1 blockade in urothelial cancer (dated by TCRdb to 2016 to 2017). Context from the whole study: All patients started therapy in about 2014 and received atezolizumab 1,200 mg intravenously every 3 weeks. In the same patients who had TCR sequencing, pretreatment tumors also underwent whole exome sequencing and RNA sequencing. Durable clinical benefit was defined as a progression-free survival longer than 6 months, and TCR features were additionally tested against progression-free survival and overall survival. Pretreatment blood TCR-seq was available for around 29 patients, at least one posttreatment blood collection was obtained for around 25 patients, and tumor TCR-seq was available for around 25 patients. Blood samples yielded a median of roughly 150,000 T cells and around 80,000 unique TCRs, with median clonality approximately 0.08. About 90% of the roughly 30 patients were males with bladder-origin urothelial cancer, and about 60% of the 29 reported a prior smoking history. The study, an exploratory multi-omic analysis, examined somatic, immune and clinical correlates of response to PD-L1 blockade with atezolizumab in urothelial cancer. Durable clinical benefit was achieved by nine patients but not by the remaining 20. Pretreatment tumor samples and matched peripheral blood, collected serially before and after atezolizumab treatment, underwent TCR sequencing. An ECOG performance status of 0 or 1 was recorded for the patients, and 0 to 3 prior chemotherapy regimens had been received by the patients. Blood samples were analyzed 3 weeks after the start of treatment (second dose) and 6 weeks after the start of treatment.

About this clone: Its antigen is not yet known. Within one base of it there is no much larger clone, and no base qualities were kept.

The label giving this sample's time point can be read as: pretreatment peripheral blood. The cohort included about 27 patients with locally advanced or metastatic urothelial carcinoma who were treated at Memorial Sloan Kettering on a trial protocol. Peripheral blood mononuclear cells were collected pretreatment and during treatment, with between 1 and 8 total time points obtained per patient. The Qiagen DNeasy Blood extraction kit was used to purify genomic DNA from total PBMCs and tumor samples. Collected pretreatment and during treatment, PBMCs were isolated and stored as previously described. Synthetic TCR analog templates were spiked into each PCR to estimate absolute template abundance from read counts. The immunoSEQ assay was used to amplify TCRbeta CDR3 regions from genomic DNA with bias-controlled V and J gene primers. Rearranged TCRbeta segments were sequenced at approximately 20X coverage. The authors processed their data as follows. Clustering was used to correct sequencing errors, and CDR3s were annotated against IMGT to assign V, D and J genes. Only productive TCRbeta rearrangements were used in downstream analyses, excluding out-of-frame or stop-codon sequences. Clonality was computed as one minus Shannon entropy normalized by the log of the number of unique productive sequences. Fisher's exact test with Benjamini-Hochberg correction, at a threshold of adjusted p below 0.01, was used to find clones that differed between time points or between blood and tumor. In its TCRdb copy, this immuneACCESS table keeps in-frame sequences only and misses some clones. Where compared with another copy, unresolved V genes explain less than half of these, and the others have no known cause. V, J and clone size were drawn from that table, and D and trimming were deduced from the DNA. The sample profile shows roughly 39,000 clones; roughly nine tenths of them were found once. The ten largest clones add up to around 10% of the sample.

The paper's findings and limits, for the study overall: A pretreatment peripheral blood TCR clonality below the median was linked to improved progression-free and overall survival. At 3 weeks after the start of treatment, tumor-associated TCR clones in peripheral blood had expanded more in patients with durable benefit (n of about 21, p = 0.022). Because of the small sample size (n ≈ 30) and the many exploratory analyses performed, the results are intended to be regarded as hypothesis-generating.

The input for sequencing was PBMCs, taken around atezolizumab (anti-PD-L1) treatment. The TCR was taken from a woman aged 55-70 years with urothelial cancer.

The CDR3 protein sequence reads: CASTWRVFRSEQYF. The DNA sequence is given as TGTGCCAGCACCTGGCGGGTGTTTAGGTCCGAGCAGTACTTC. The rearrangement combines TRBV28 with TRBJ2-7; the D gene is possibly TRBD2, with 5 bases matching. CDR1 is given as MDHEN and CDR2 as SYDVKM, both from the germline V gene. The cysteine opens and the phenylalanine closes a CDR3 of 14 amino acids. Only the CDR3 portion is preserved as DNA: 42 bases, with reading frame beginning at the first base. Trimming costs V 7 bases and J 6 bases, and their ends lie 19 bases apart.